What follows are 14 T cell receptor beta chains derived from one specimen sequenced in a study of ipilimumab plus nivolumab after autologous stem cell transplantation. The assay was immunoSEQ multiplex PCR, and TCRdb's table has in-frame clones only and misses some. The sample lists about 12,000 clones; roughly two thirds were seen once. The specimen was PBMCs, collected in a trial of ipilimumab plus nivolumab as post-transplant consolidation. The receptor set was obtained from a male donor with diffuse large B-cell lymphoma.

This clone appeared a single time. The rearrangement links TRBV5-4 to TRBJ2-7; 7 bases map to TRBD2. The CDR3 is 14 residues long. Germline-derived CDR1 and CDR2 are SGHNT and YYREEE (reference sequence). The V gene end was trimmed by 3 bases and the J gene end by 2 bases; junction bases not matched to a gene: 5. The chain's CDR3 is CASSSSGTTYEQYF. The CDR3 nucleotides read TGTGCCAGCAGCTCCTCCGGGACTACCTACGAGCAGTACTTC.

The chain couples TRBV9 to TRBJ2-5, with D tentatively TRBD1 (6 bases). V was pared by 0 bases and J by 5 bases, with 11 bases between. The length of the CDR3 is 14 residues. Germline assignment: CDR1 SGDLS and CDR2 YYNGEE. The CDR3 region is CASSVGQVVETQYF. CDR3 coding DNA: TGTGCCAGCAGCGTAGGACAGGTGGTGGAGACCCAGTACTTC.

The genes are TRBV5-5 and TRBJ1-6; TRBD1 matches 9 bases. With V trimmed by 1 base and J by 9 bases, 5 bases remained unmatched. This CDR3 has 15 amino acids. Germline V gene data show CDR1 as SGHKS and CDR2 as YYEKEE (reference sequence). CDR3 sequence reads: CASSLSGTGLSPLHF. CDR3 nucleotide sequence: TGTGCCAGCAGCTTGTCCGGGACAGGGCTTTCACCCCTCCACTTT.

This chain links TRBV7-3 with TRBJ2-1; the match to TRBD2 covers 11 bases. The CDR3 consists of 15 residues. Germline loops: CDR1 SGHTA, CDR2 FQGTGA. The J segment lost 9 bases and the V segment lost 5 bases, leaving 9 bases of the junction unmatched. CDR3 protein: CASSELAGDSGEQFF. CDR3 coding DNA: TGTGCCAGCAGCGAACTAGCGGGAGACTCTGGTGAGCAGTTCTTC.

The chain uses TRBV5-1 and TRBJ1-1; 7 nucleotides agree with TRBD1. This CDR3 is 12 amino acids long. Germline V CDR1 and CDR2: SGHRS, YFSETQ. V dropped 4 bases and J dropped 7; count of bases not matched to a gene: 4. CDR3 sequence (DNA): TGCGCCAGCAGCGAGGGACAGAATGAAGCTTTCTTT. Encoded protein: CASSEGQNEAFF.

This clone was seen more than once but under ten times. DNA of the CDR3: TGTGCCAGCAGTGAGGAGCGGGGAAGGGGAGAGACCCAGTACTTC. It yields the protein CASSEERGRGETQYF. This rearrangement joins TRBV2 to TRBJ2-5, with 7 bases aligning to TRBD2. With 3 bases clipped from V and 4 bases from J, the junction kept 8 bases outside the gene matches. This CDR3 comprises 15 residues. Germline CDR1 is SNHLY and CDR2 is FYNNEI.

The V call is TRBV27, the J call TRBJ2-3; 8 nucleotides line up with TRBD1. Germline V gene lookup returns CDR1 MNHEY and CDR2 SMNVEV (reference sequence). This CDR3 comprises 15 residues. V dropped 5 bases and J dropped 1; count of bases not matched to a gene: 5. The CDR3 sequence is CASSPQGAGTDTQYF. DNA of the CDR3: TGTGCCAGCAGTCCTCAGGGGGCGGGCACAGATACGCAGTATTTT.

This rearrangement joins TRBV6-1 to TRBJ2-7, with 11 nucleotides matching TRBD2. Per germline, CDR1 MNHNS and CDR2 SASEGT. V lost 6 bases to trimming and J lost 4 bases; unmatched junction nucleotides: 14. The CDR3 covers 17 residues. The CDR3 protein is CASSETSGSIFRYEQYF. The CDR3 region has the DNA TGTGCCAGCAGCGAAACTAGCGGGAGTATTTTCCGTTACGAGCAGTACTTC.

This clone has only a few counts. V gene TRBV4-2 combines with J gene TRBJ2-1; 11 bases agree with TRBD2. CDR3 length equals 16 residues. Germline V gene lookup returns CDR1 LGHNA and CDR2 YNFKEQ. V lost 4 bases and J lost 0; bases outside the gene matches: 2. CDR3 nucleotide sequence: TGTGCCAGCAGCCGCGGGACTAGCGGCTCCTACAATGAGCAGTTCTTC. This gives the protein CASSRGTSGSYNEQFF.

The gene calls are TRBV5-4 and TRBJ1-4; no definite D call. V was trimmed by 2 bases and J by 8 bases, leaving 13 bases between them. The CDR3 loop spans 14 amino acids. CDR1 is SGHNT, CDR2 YYREEE, per germline (reference sequence). The CDR3 loop is CASSLQPPGEKLFF. The CDR3 nucleotides are TGTGCCAGCAGCTTACAGCCCCCCGGAGAAAAACTGTTTTTT.

The CDR3 region has the DNA TGTGCCAGTAGTCAGCGACAGGGGGCCAACGAGCAGTACTTC. It encodes CASSQRQGANEQYF. The V and J genes are TRBV19 and TRBJ2-7, with 10 nucleotides matching TRBD1. With V trimmed by 5 bases and J by 5 bases, 6 bases remained unmatched. The CDR3 has 14 residues. Germline-derived CDR1 and CDR2 are LNHDA and SQIVND (reference sequence).

Details on this clone: One end of the junction does not line up with germline, which may come from a read error. The V gene is TRBV7-7, the J gene TRBJ2-7; TRBD2 aligns across 11 bases. The CDR3 covers 13 residues. Germline V lookup: CDR1 SSHAT, CDR2 FNYEAQ (reference sequence). The CDR3, as DNA: TGTGCTAGCAGCCTAACTAGCGGGGGCGAGCAGTACTTC. This gives the protein CASSLTSGGEQYF.

CDR3 region: CASSLAYGEGELFF. The CDR3 DNA sequence: TGTGCCAGCAGCTTAGCGTACGGTGAAGGGGAGCTGTTTTTT. The chain uses TRBV11-2 and TRBJ2-2, with unresolved D. The CDR3 has 14 residues. V was pared by 1 base and J by 8 bases, with 11 bases between. Germline assignment: CDR1 SGHAT and CDR2 FQNNGV.

The chain uses TRBV5-1 and TRBJ2-7, with 8 bases lining up with TRBD2. The CDR3 runs 13 residues. Trimming removed 2 bases from V and 4 bases from J; junction bases left unmatched: 2. The germline CDR1 and CDR2 sequences are SGHRS and YFSETQ. CDR3 loop: CASSFSGIYEQYF. The DNA of the CDR3 is TGCGCCAGCAGCTTTAGCGGGATTTACGAGCAGTACTTC.